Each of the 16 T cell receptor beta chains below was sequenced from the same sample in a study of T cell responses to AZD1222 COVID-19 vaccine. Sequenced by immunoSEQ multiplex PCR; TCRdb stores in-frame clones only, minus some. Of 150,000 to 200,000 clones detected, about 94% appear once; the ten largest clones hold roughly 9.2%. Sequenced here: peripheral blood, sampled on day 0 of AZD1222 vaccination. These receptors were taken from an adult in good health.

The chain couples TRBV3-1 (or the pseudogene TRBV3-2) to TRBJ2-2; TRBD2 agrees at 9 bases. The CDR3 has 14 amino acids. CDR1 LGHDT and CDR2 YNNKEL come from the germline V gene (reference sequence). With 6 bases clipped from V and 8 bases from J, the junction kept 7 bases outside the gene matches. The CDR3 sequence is CASSPSGKAGELFF. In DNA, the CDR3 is TGTGCCAGCAGTCCTAGCGGGAAGGCGGGGGAGCTGTTTTTT.

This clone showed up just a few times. The CDR3 region is CASSTGQGYGYTF. The DNA for the CDR3 is TGTGCCAGCAGCACTGGACAGGGCTATGGCTACACCTTC. This chain connects TRBV12-3 or TRBV12-4 to TRBJ1-2, with 8 bases identical to TRBD1. The CDR3 length is 13 residues. Trimming took 6 bases from V and 4 from J; bases not matched to a gene: 4.

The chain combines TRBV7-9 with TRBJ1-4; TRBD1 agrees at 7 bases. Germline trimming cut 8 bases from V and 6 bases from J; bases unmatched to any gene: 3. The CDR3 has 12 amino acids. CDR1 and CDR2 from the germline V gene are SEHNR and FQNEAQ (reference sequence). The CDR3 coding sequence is TGTGCCAGCGGGACAGAAGATGAAAAACTGTTTTTT. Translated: CASGTEDEKLFF.

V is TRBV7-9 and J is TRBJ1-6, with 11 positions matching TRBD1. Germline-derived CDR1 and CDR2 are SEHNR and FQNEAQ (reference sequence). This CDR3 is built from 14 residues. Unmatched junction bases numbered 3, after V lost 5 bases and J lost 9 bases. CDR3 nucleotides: TGTGCCAGCAGCGCCGGGACAGGGGGTTCACCCCTCCACTTT. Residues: CASSAGTGGSPLHF.

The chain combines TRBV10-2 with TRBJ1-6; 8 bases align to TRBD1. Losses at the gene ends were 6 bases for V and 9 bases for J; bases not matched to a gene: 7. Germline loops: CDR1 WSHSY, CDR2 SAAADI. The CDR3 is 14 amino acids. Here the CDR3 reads CASREDRASSPLHF. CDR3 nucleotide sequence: TGCGCCAGCAGGGAGGACAGGGCCTCTTCACCCCTCCACTTT.

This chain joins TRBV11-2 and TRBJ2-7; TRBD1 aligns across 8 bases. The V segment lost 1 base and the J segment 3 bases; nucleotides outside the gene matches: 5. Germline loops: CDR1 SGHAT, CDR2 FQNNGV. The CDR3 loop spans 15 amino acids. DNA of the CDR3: TGTGCCAGCAGCTTAGTAGCCGGACAGGGCTACGAGCAGTACTTC. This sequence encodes CASSLVAGQGYEQYF.

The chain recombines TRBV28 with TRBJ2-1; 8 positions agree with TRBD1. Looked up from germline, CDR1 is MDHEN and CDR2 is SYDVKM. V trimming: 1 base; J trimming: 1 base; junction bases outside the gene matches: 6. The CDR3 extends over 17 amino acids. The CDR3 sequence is CASSLYQGAPSYNEQFF. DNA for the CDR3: TGTGCCAGCAGTTTATATCAGGGGGCGCCGTCCTACAATGAGCAGTTCTTC.

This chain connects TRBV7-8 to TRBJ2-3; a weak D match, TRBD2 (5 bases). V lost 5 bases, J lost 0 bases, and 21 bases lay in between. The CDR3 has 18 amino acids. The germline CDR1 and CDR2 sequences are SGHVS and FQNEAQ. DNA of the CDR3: TGTGCCAGCAGCCAGTGGAGCGGAGTTCAATCTAGCACAGATACGCAGTATTTT. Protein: CASSQWSGVQSSTDTQYF.

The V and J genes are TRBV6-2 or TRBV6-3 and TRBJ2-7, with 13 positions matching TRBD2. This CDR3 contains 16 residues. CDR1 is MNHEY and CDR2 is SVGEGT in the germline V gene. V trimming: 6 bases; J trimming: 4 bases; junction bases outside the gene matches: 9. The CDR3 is CASSTTWTSGSYEQYF. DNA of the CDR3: TGTGCCAGCAGCACTACCTGGACTAGCGGGAGTTACGAGCAGTACTTC.

The CDR3 sequence is CASSPTDNYGYTF. CDR3 nucleotide sequence: TGCGCCAGCAGCCCTACAGATAACTATGGCTACACCTTC. This chain joins TRBV5-1 and TRBJ1-2; no definite D call. The V gene's germline CDR1 is SGHRS and CDR2 YFSETQ. V was trimmed by 4 bases and J by 1 base, leaving 8 bases between them. This CDR3 is 13 amino acids long.

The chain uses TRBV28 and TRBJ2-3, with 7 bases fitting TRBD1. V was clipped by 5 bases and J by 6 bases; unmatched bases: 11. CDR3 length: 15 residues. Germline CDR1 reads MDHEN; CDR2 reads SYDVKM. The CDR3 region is CASSMTGPSVDTQYF. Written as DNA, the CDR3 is TGTGCCAGCAGTATGACAGGGCCCTCTGTTGATACGCAGTATTTT.

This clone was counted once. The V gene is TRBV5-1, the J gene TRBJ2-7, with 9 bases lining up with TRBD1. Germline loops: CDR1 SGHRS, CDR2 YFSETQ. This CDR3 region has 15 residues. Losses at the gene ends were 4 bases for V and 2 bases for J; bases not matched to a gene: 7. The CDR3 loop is CASSSPTGGAYEQYF. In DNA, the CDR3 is TGCGCCAGCAGCAGTCCGACAGGGGGAGCCTACGAGCAGTACTTC.

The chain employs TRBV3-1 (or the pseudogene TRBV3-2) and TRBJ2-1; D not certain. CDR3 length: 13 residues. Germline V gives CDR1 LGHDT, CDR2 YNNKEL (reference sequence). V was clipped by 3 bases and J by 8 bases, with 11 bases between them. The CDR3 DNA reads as TGTGCCAGCAGCCAGCACACCGTCCATGAGCAGTTCTTC. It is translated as CASSQHTVHEQFF.

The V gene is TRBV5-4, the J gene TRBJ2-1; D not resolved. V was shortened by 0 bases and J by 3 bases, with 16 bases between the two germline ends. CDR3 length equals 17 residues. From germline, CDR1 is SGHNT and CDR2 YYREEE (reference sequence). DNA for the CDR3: TGTGCCAGCAGCTTGGAAAGCCTGGGCAGATACTACAATGAGCAGTTCTTC. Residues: CASSLESLGRYYNEQFF.

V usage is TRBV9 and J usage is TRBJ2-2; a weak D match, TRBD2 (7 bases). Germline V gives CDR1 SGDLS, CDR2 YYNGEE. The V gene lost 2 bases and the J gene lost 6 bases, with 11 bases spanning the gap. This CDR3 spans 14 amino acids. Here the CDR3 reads CASSVGGGAGELFF. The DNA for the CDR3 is TGTGCCAGCAGCGTTGGCGGGGGCGCCGGGGAGCTGTTTTTT. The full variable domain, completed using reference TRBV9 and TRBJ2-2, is DSGVTQTPKHLITATGQRVTLRCSPRSGDLSVYWYQQSLDQGLQFLIQYYNGEERAKGNILERFSAQQFPDLHSELNLSSLELGDSALYFCASSVGGGAGELFFGEGSRLTVL.

CDR3 in DNA: TGTGCCAGCAGTAGGTGGCTAGCGGTGGGGGAGCAGTACTTC. It translates to CASSRWLAVGEQYF. V gene TRBV27 combines with J gene TRBJ2-7; TRBD2 matches at 7 bases. Germline V gives CDR1 MNHEY, CDR2 SMNVEV (reference sequence). CDR3 length: 14 amino acids. The V and J ends lost 5 bases and 7 bases, in that order; junction bases with no gene match: 11.